What follows is one TCR beta chain and its context. Its antigen is not identified. Cultured CD4+ T cell DNA was sequenced using the Oncomine TCR Beta short-read assay. Someone extracted genomic DNA from cultured CD4+ T cells. From the PCR reads, TCRdb called clonotypes with MiXCR, one entry per CDR3 protein. The repertoire consists of around 10,000 distinct CDR3 sequences, with 35% occurring once and the leading ten covering roughly a quarter. This sample was included in a study of vaccination and CD4 T cells after COVID-19. General study findings and limits: Early post-infection timepoints were missing, and relatively few convalescent patients were studied.

V was cut by 7 bases and J by 9 bases, with 10 bases left in between. Germline V gene data show CDR1 as MNHNS and CDR2 as SASEGT. The CDR3 has 12 residues. The treatment denotes: roughly 10-day PBMC culture with coronavirus spike peptide pools or control peptides (ViraFEST assay). The unexposed donor gave CD4+ T cells before the COVID-19 pandemic (2011-2018). Peptide pools at about 9.7 ug/ml, together with 8.5 to 10 IU/ml IL-2, were added to cultures of about 2 million PBMCs per well. Half the medium was replaced with fresh IL-2 medium on days 3 and 7. Sequencing input: CD4+ T cells from blood, cultured in vitro. The chain combines TRBV6-1 with TRBJ1-6; perhaps TRBD1 as D (6 bases). The clonotype was recovered from a human donor in good health. CDR3 coding DNA: TGTGCCAGCAATACACAGGGTTCACCCCTCCACTTT. Its translation: CASNTQGSPLHF.